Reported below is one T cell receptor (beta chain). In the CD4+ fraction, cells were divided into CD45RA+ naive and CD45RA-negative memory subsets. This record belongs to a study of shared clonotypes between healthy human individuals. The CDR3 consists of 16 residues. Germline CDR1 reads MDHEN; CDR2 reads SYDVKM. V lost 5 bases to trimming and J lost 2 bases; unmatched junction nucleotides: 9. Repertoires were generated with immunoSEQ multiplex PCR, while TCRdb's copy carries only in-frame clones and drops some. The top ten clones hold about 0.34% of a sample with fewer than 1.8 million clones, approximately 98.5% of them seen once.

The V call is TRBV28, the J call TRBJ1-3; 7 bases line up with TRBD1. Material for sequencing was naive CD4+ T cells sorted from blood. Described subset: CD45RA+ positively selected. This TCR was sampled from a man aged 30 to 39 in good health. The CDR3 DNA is TGTGCCAGCAGTGCCCCGGGACAGCCAGCTGGAAACACCATATATTTT. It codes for CASSAPGQPAGNTIYF.